The next 22 T cell receptor beta chains were all read from a single sample in a study of T cell repertoires in ileal Crohn's disease. This sample's time point: inflamed ileum from the surgical specimen. Generated by immunoSEQ multiplex PCR, the TCRdb table keeps only in-frame clones and is missing some. The data contain around 15,000 clones, about 76% of them seen just once; the ten biggest clones take up 4% to 5%. Source material: ileal tissue. Receptor source: an adult with Crohn's disease.

The chain couples TRBV5-8 to TRBJ2-3, with 7 bases aligning to TRBD2. The germline V gene encodes CDR1 SGHTS and CDR2 YDEGEE. The CDR3 consists of 16 residues. V shed 1 base, J shed 2 bases, and the junction held 7 bases outside the gene matches. Here the CDR3 DNA reads TGTGCCAGCAGCTTGAGCGGGACTACCATCACAGATACGCAGTATTTT. It specifies CASSLSGTTITDTQYF. Supplemented by reference TRBV5-8 and TRBJ2-3, the full variable domain reads EAGVTQSPTHLIKTRGQQATLRCSPISGHTSVYWYQQALGLGLQFLLWYDEGEERNRGNFPPRFSGRQFPNYSSELNVNALELEDSALYLCASSLSGTTITDTQYFGPGTRLTVL.

The chain carries TRBV5-6 and TRBJ2-7, with D unclear. The CDR3 is made up of 12 amino acids. The ends were cut back, 4 bases at V and 3 bases at J, with 8 bases in the middle. Germline CDR1 SGHDT, CDR2 YYEEEE. The CDR3, as DNA: TGTGCCAGCAGCACCTGGGGCTACGAGCAGTACTTC. Protein sequence: CASSTWGYEQYF.

The chain joins TRBV4-2 to TRBJ2-7; perhaps TRBD1 as D (9 bases). The length of the CDR3 is 16 residues. V was cut by 0 bases and J by 7 bases, with 19 bases left in between. Germline V gene data show CDR1 as LGHNA and CDR2 as YNFKEQ. Here the CDR3 reads CASSQDEGTGTSEQYF. As DNA, the CDR3 is TGTGCCAGCAGCCAAGATGAAGGGACAGGGACTAGTGAGCAGTACTTC.

Here the CDR3 reads CATTGEPTDTQYF. Here the CDR3 DNA reads TGTGCTACAACAGGGGAGCCCACAGATACGCAGTATTTT. This chain uses TRBV25-1 with TRBJ2-3, with 7 bases fitting TRBD1. CDR3 length: 13 residues. Germline V gene lookup returns CDR1 MGHDK and CDR2 SYGVNS.

The rearrangement uses TRBV5-1 and TRBJ1-3, with D tentatively TRBD1 (5 bases). The CDR3 spans 18 residues. V dropped 3 bases and J dropped 1 base, with 20 bases sitting between them. Germline V lookup: CDR1 SGHRS, CDR2 YFSETQ. The chain's CDR3 is CASSYVGIQGWSGNTIYF. For the CDR3, the DNA is TGCGCCAGCAGCTATGTCGGGATCCAGGGCTGGTCTGGAAACACCATATATTTT.

This clone was seen more than once but under ten times. The chain is built from TRBV6-6 and TRBJ1-2, with a possible D match to TRBD1 (5 bases). The ends were cut back, 4 bases at V and 8 bases at J, with 17 bases in the middle. Germline CDR1 reads MNHNY; CDR2 reads SVGAGI (reference sequence). This CDR3 contains 14 residues. The CDR3 here is CASSSHGAGFGYTF. DNA for the CDR3: TGTGCCAGCAGTTCCCACGGGGCTGGCTTCGGCTACACCTTC.

This rearrangement joins TRBV5-1 to TRBJ2-1, with 11 bases fitting TRBD1. V lost 4 bases to trimming and J lost 8 bases; unmatched junction nucleotides: 5. Germline V lookup: CDR1 SGHRS, CDR2 YFSETQ. This CDR3 spans 14 amino acids. Here the CDR3 DNA reads TGCGCCAGCAGCAGGGGACAGGGGGACGATGAGCAGTTCTTC. Translated: CASSRGQGDDEQFF. The full variable domain, in which reference TRBV5-1 and TRBJ2-1 provide the parts outside the CDR3, is KAGVTQTPRYLIKTRGQQVTLSCSPISGHRSVSWYQQTPGQGLQFLFEYFSETQRNKGNFPGRFSGRQFSNSRSEMNVSTLELGDSALYLCASSRGQGDDEQFFGPGTRLTVL.

The chain couples TRBV7-2 to TRBJ2-2, with D unclear. Germline CDR1 SGHTA, CDR2 FQGNSA. V was shortened by 6 bases and J by 7 bases, with 9 bases between the two germline ends. The CDR3 sequence is 12 residues long. The CDR3 nucleotides read TGTGCCAGCAGACCAGTCGGCGGGGAGCTGTTTTTT. As protein: CASRPVGGELFF.

This clone appeared a few times. The chain carries TRBV5-5 and TRBJ1-6, with 9 bases identical to TRBD1. The J segment lost 9 bases and the V segment lost 0 bases, leaving 4 bases of the junction unmatched. Germline V gene data show CDR1 as SGHKS and CDR2 as YYEKEE (reference sequence). The CDR3 contains 15 residues. CDR3 protein: CASSLAGTGSSPLHF. DNA for the CDR3: TGTGCCAGCAGCTTGGCCGGGACAGGGAGTTCACCCCTCCACTTT.

The gene calls are TRBV11-2 and TRBJ2-5, with D perhaps TRBD2 (5 bases). The CDR3 contains 16 residues. Germline CDR1 reads SGHAT; CDR2 reads FQNNGV. V gave up 5 bases and J gave up 1 base, with 17 bases separating them. The CDR3 spells CASSRSERTIQETQYF. CDR3 DNA sequence: TGTGCCAGCAGCCGCTCGGAGCGGACCATCCAAGAGACCCAGTACTTC.

The V gene is TRBV5-6, the J gene TRBJ2-2, with D perhaps given as TRBD1 or TRBD2 (5 bases each). Trimming removed 4 bases from V and 5 bases from J, with 15 bases in between. The CDR3 covers 15 residues. Germline assignment: CDR1 SGHDT and CDR2 YYEEEE. CDR3 DNA: TGTGCCAGCAGCAGGAGAGGGGCCGGGACCGGGGAGCTGTTTTTT. Amino acids: CASSRRGAGTGELFF.

This clone was picked up one time. V gene TRBV28 combines with J gene TRBJ2-7; TRBD2 matches 11 bases. This CDR3 spans 16 amino acids. Trimming cost V 5 bases and J 0 bases; bases outside gene matches: 6. Per the germline V gene, CDR1 is MDHEN and CDR2 is SYDVKM. The CDR3 protein is CASSTGTSGISYEQYF. The CDR3, as DNA: TGTGCCAGCAGTACCGGGACTAGCGGAATCTCCTACGAGCAGTACTTC.

The genes are TRBV6-6 and TRBJ2-1; possibly TRBD1 or TRBD2 for D (5 bases each). The germline V gene has CDR1 MNHNY and CDR2 SVGAGI (reference sequence). The CDR3 extends over 14 amino acids. V lost 0 bases, J lost 9 bases, and 12 bases lay in between. The CDR3 DNA sequence: TGTGCCAGCAGTTACTCGCGAGGGGAAGGTGAGCAGTTCTTC. Translating gives CASSYSRGEGEQFF.

The chain combines TRBV7-9 with TRBJ1-2; the D is unclear. The CDR3 sequence is 14 residues long. V lost 8 bases to trimming and J lost 8 bases, with 21 bases between them. In germline, CDR1 is SEHNR, CDR2 FQNEAQ (reference sequence). This chain's CDR3 is CASSPTGDGRGYTF. The CDR3 bases are TGTGCCAGCTCACCCACGGGAGACGGAAGAGGCTACACCTTC. Looking up the rest from reference TRBV7-9 and TRBJ1-2 gives the full variable domain: DTGVSQNPRHKITKRGQNVTFRCDPISEHNRLYWYRQTLGQGPEFLTYFQNEAQLEKSRLLSDRFSAERPKGSFSTLEIQRTEQGDSAMYLCASSPTGDGRGYTFGSGTRLTVV.

This chain links TRBV2 with TRBJ1-1, with a weak D call TRBD1 (6 bases). The CDR3 is 13 amino acids. V dropped 7 bases and J dropped 4 bases, with 13 bases sitting between them. Germline V lookup: CDR1 SNHLY, CDR2 FYNNEI. CDR3 residues: CASTLRGFTEAFF. CDR3 nucleotide sequence: TGTGCCAGCACCCTAAGGGGGTTCACTGAAGCTTTCTTT. The full variable domain, rest sourced from reference TRBV2 and TRBJ1-1, is EPEVTQTPSHQVTQMGQEVILRCVPISNHLYFYWYRQILGQKVEFLVSFYNNEISEKSEIFDDQFSVERPDGSNFTLKIRSTKLEDSAMYFCASTLRGFTEAFFGQGTRLTVV.

V and J are TRBV7-9 and TRBJ1-1; D may be TRBD1 (5 bases). CDR1 and CDR2 (germline): SEHNR, FQNEAQ (reference sequence). Trimming stripped 1 base from V and 0 bases from J, with 9 bases between. This CDR3 contains 15 residues. The CDR3 region is CASSLDGDLNTEAFF. CDR3 coding DNA: TGTGCCAGCAGCTTAGATGGGGACCTGAACACTGAAGCTTTCTTT.

The chain links TRBV5-5 to TRBJ2-7; D is ambiguous. Germline CDR1 and CDR2: SGHKS and YYEKEE (reference sequence). The V end was cut by 4 bases, the J end by 3 bases, with 5 bases between. The CDR3 has 11 amino acids. CDR3 in amino acids: CASSLNYEQYF. In nucleotides, the CDR3 is TGTGCCAGCAGCCTAAACTACGAGCAGTACTTC. The variable domain in full, completed from reference TRBV5-5 and TRBJ2-7, reads DAGVTQSPTHLIKTRGQQVTLRCSPISGHKSVSWYQQVLGQGPQFIFQYYEKEERGRGNFPDRFSARQFPNYSSELNVNALLLGDSALYLCASSLNYEQYFGPGTRLTVT.

The chain has TRBV7-9 and TRBJ2-7, with 7 bases matching TRBD1. Germline CDR1 is SEHNR and CDR2 is FQNEAQ (reference sequence). There are 16 residues in the CDR3. V lost 5 bases, J lost 3 bases, and 13 bases stayed unmatched. CDR3 sequence (DNA): TGTGCCAGCAGCCCCCGGACAGGACCCTTCTTCTACGAGCAGTACTTC. It specifies CASSPRTGPFFYEQYF.

The chain links TRBV19 to TRBJ1-1, with D possibly matching TRBD1 (5 bases). V was clipped by 7 bases and J by 5 bases, with 23 bases between them. Germline CDR1 LNHDA, CDR2 SQIVND (reference sequence). The CDR3 contains 16 residues. In nucleotides, the CDR3 is TGTGCCAGTATGGGGGTGGGCAGGGCCTTAAGGACTGAAGCTTTCTTT. As protein: CASMGVGRALRTEAFF.

Notes on this clone: An end of the junction differs from the germline gene, which may be a read error. V is TRBV7-7 and J is TRBJ2-1; the D gene is possibly TRBD1 (5 bases). Germline V CDR1 and CDR2: SSHAT, FNYEAQ (reference sequence). The CDR3 is 16 residues long. This CDR3 is CASSSSTGSSYNEQFF. CDR3 DNA: TGTGCTAGCAGCTCCTCCACAGGAAGCTCCTACAATGAGCAGTTCTTC. Supplemented by reference TRBV7-7 and TRBJ2-1, the full variable domain reads GAGVSQSPRYKVTKRGQDVTLRCDPISSHATLYWYQQALGQGPEFLTYFNYEAQPDKSGLPSDRFSAERPEGSISTLTIQRTEQRDSAMYRCASSSSTGSSYNEQFFGPGTRLTVL.

As for this clone: Other DNA sequences within the sample encode an identical CDR3. The chain has TRBV27 and TRBJ2-5, with TRBD2 matching over 11 bases. Trimming cost V 0 bases and J 4 bases; bases outside gene matches: 16. The length of the CDR3 is 20 residues. Germline V gene sequence: CDR1 MNHEY, CDR2 SMNVEV (reference sequence). CDR3 region: CASSLSRVGVAGGRAETQYF. The CDR3 nucleotides are TGTGCCAGCAGTTTATCGCGGGTGGGGGTAGCGGGGGGGCGGGCAGAGACCCAGTACTTC.

V and J are TRBV18 and TRBJ2-3, with 8 nucleotides matching TRBD1. Germline-derived CDR1 and CDR2 are KGHSH and LQKENI. Trimming cost V 5 bases and J 0 bases; bases outside gene matches: 16. The CDR3 spans 19 residues. In nucleotides, the CDR3 is TGTGCCAGCTCAACGATGACAGGGGCCGCTCTTACTAGCACAGATACGCAGTATTTT. As protein: CASSTMTGAALTSTDTQYF.